Described below is a single T cell receptor (beta chain) sequence and its context. The table came from immunoSEQ multiplex PCR; TCRdb's copy has only in-frame clones and leaves some out. The data hold around 330,000 clones, with roughly 90% observed a single time. This specimen belongs to a study of blood T cell repertoires in COVID-19. This CDR3 spans 13 amino acids. Per germline, CDR1 WSHSY and CDR2 SAAADI. Trimming took 5 bases from V and 5 from J, leaving 12 bases between them. V usage is TRBV10-2 and J usage is TRBJ1-1, with D possibly being TRBD1 (6 bases). The sequence was collected from a woman aged 50 to 60 with active or convalescent COVID-19. Sample: peripheral blood. The CDR3 region has the DNA TGCGCCAGCAGTAAACAGGGTTCTACTGAAGCTTTCTTT. Its protein is CASSKQGSTEAFF.